A selection of T cell receptor beta chains follows, all from one sample in a study of blood T cell repertoires in COVID-19. Using immunoSEQ multiplex PCR, the repertoire was profiled, and TCRdb retains in-frame clones only, with some absent. The repertoire holds some 460,000 clones, with around 90% as singletons. Sequenced input: PBMCs or T cells enriched from blood (not recorded which). The receptors were sampled from a woman younger than 30 who had recovered from COVID-19. CDR3s include the opening cysteine and the closing phenylalanine or tryptophan. The order of the fields is clone size, J gene, V gene, D gene, CDR3 protein, CDR3 DNA. A D gene is named only where the DNA matches it firmly. Size tells how often a clone was seen (once, few, many) or the class of an expanded clone, and some rows leave it out.

clone size: .
J gene: TRBJ2-7
V gene: TRBV11-2
D gene: TRBD2
CDR3 protein: CASSTREGPSYEQYF
CDR3 DNA: TGTGCCAGCAGCACAAGGGAGGGACCTTCCTACGAGCAGTACTTC

clone size: .
J gene: TRBJ1-2
V gene: TRBV29-1
D gene: TRBD1
CDR3 protein: CSVSDRVGYGYTF
CDR3 DNA: TGCAGCGTCTCGGACAGGGTTGGGTATGGCTACACCTTC

clone size: few
J gene: TRBJ2-1
V gene: TRBV27
D gene: TRBD2
CDR3 protein: CASSFSGGRHNEQFF
CDR3 DNA: TGTGCCAGCAGTTTTTCGGGAGGTCGACACAATGAGCAGTTCTTC

clone size: .
J gene: TRBJ2-5
V gene: TRBV3-1/TRBV3-2
D gene: .
CDR3 protein: CASSQGPGQTQYF
CDR3 DNA: TGTGCCAGCAGCCAAGGTCCAGGGCAGACCCAGTACTTC

clone size: .
J gene: TRBJ2-3
V gene: TRBV5-4
D gene: TRBD2
CDR3 protein: CASSLSAGGESDTQYF
CDR3 DNA: TGTGCCAGCAGCTTGAGCGCGGGAGGGGAGTCAGATACGCAGTATTTT

clone size: .
J gene: TRBJ2-2
V gene: TRBV5-1
D gene: TRBD2
CDR3 protein: CASGTSGAPGELFF
CDR3 DNA: TGCGCCAGCGGGACTAGCGGGGCCCCCGGGGAGCTGTTTTTT

clone size: .
J gene: TRBJ1-1
V gene: TRBV7-8
D gene: TRBD1
CDR3 protein: CASSLGPGQGVVNTEAFF
CDR3 DNA: TGTGCCAGCAGCTTAGGGCCGGGACAGGGGGTGGTGAACACTGAAGCTTTCTTT

clone size: once
J gene: TRBJ2-3
V gene: TRBV27
D gene: .
CDR3 protein: CASSFSPTGSNTDTQYF
CDR3 DNA: TGTGCCAGCAGTTTCAGTCCCACAGGGTCCAACACAGATACGCAGTATTTT

clone size: .
J gene: TRBJ1-5
V gene: TRBV4-1
D gene: .
CDR3 protein: CASSQELDQPQHF
CDR3 DNA: TGCGCCAGCAGCCAAGAGTTAGATCAGCCCCAGCATTTT

clone size: .
J gene: TRBJ1-1
V gene: TRBV30
D gene: TRBD1
CDR3 protein: CAWSVPGGFTEAFF
CDR3 DNA: TGTGCCTGGAGTGTGCCAGGGGGATTCACTGAAGCTTTCTTT

clone size: .
J gene: TRBJ1-1
V gene: TRBV28
D gene: .
CDR3 protein: CASADLQLGTEAFF
CDR3 DNA: TGTGCCAGCGCCGACCTACAGTTGGGCACTGAAGCTTTCTTT

clone size: .
J gene: TRBJ2-2
V gene: TRBV5-1
D gene: TRBD2
CDR3 protein: CASSSRGVAGGPGELFF
CDR3 DNA: TGCGCCAGCAGCTCCCGGGGAGTAGCGGGGGGACCCGGGGAGCTGTTTTTT

clone size: .
J gene: TRBJ2-1
V gene: TRBV7-9
D gene: .
CDR3 protein: CASSFGVPTYNEQFF
CDR3 DNA: TGTGCCAGCAGCTTTGGTGTACCGACATACAATGAGCAGTTCTTC

clone size: .
J gene: TRBJ1-2
V gene: TRBV28
D gene: .
CDR3 protein: CASRPGYSYGYTF
CDR3 DNA: TGTGCCAGCAGGCCCGGGTATTCCTATGGCTACACCTTC

clone size: .
J gene: TRBJ2-7
V gene: TRBV11-2
D gene: TRBD2
CDR3 protein: CASVGSGGPLRDEQYF
CDR3 DNA: TGTGCCAGCGTAGGTAGCGGGGGCCCTCTAAGGGACGAGCAGTACTTC

clone size: few
J gene: TRBJ2-3
V gene: TRBV5-1
D gene: TRBD2
CDR3 protein: CASNSGGDTQYF
CDR3 DNA: TGCGCCAGCAACAGCGGGGGGGATACGCAGTATTTT

clone size: .
J gene: TRBJ2-2
V gene: TRBV28
D gene: TRBD1
CDR3 protein: CASSYRGRTGELFF
CDR3 DNA: TGTGCCAGCAGTTACAGGGGCCGAACCGGGGAGCTGTTTTTT

clone size: once
J gene: TRBJ1-1
V gene: TRBV5-1
D gene: TRBD1
CDR3 protein: CASSPETGGWDTEAFF
CDR3 DNA: TGCGCCAGCAGCCCAGAGACAGGGGGCTGGGACACTGAAGCTTTCTTT

clone size: once
J gene: TRBJ1-1
V gene: TRBV3-1/TRBV3-2
D gene: .
CDR3 protein: CASSAMDSNTEAFF
CDR3 DNA: TGTGCCAGCAGCGCTATGGACAGTAACACTGAAGCTTTCTTT

clone size: .
J gene: TRBJ1-1
V gene: TRBV27
D gene: .
CDR3 protein: CASSLLGSTEAFF
CDR3 DNA: TGTGCCAGCAGTTTATTGGGCTCCACTGAAGCTTTCTTT

clone size: .
J gene: TRBJ2-5
V gene: TRBV6-5
D gene: .
CDR3 protein: CASTRTRGETQYF
CDR3 DNA: TGTGCCAGCACCAGGACAAGGGGGGAGACCCAGTACTTC

clone size: .
J gene: TRBJ1-1
V gene: TRBV4-1
D gene: TRBD1
CDR3 protein: CASSRTGIMTEAFF
CDR3 DNA: TGCGCCAGCAGCCGGACAGGGATTATGACTGAAGCTTTCTTT

clone size: .
J gene: TRBJ2-6
V gene: TRBV2
D gene: .
CDR3 protein: CAGKQSGANVLTF
CDR3 DNA: TGTGCCGGTAAACAATCTGGGGCCAACGTCCTGACTTTC

clone size: .
J gene: TRBJ1-2
V gene: TRBV2
D gene: .
CDR3 protein: CASSEKGETGYTF
CDR3 DNA: TGTGCCAGCAGTGAAAAGGGGGAAACCGGCTACACCTTC

clone size: .
J gene: TRBJ2-5
V gene: TRBV5-4
D gene: .
CDR3 protein: CASSLGGDSRATQYF
CDR3 DNA: TGTGCCAGCAGCTTGGGGGGGGACAGTAGGGCGACCCAGTACTTC

clone size: .
J gene: TRBJ2-7
V gene: TRBV10-3
D gene: .
CDR3 protein: CAISEYLRTDAYEQYF
CDR3 DNA: TGTGCCATCAGTGAATATCTACGGACAGATGCCTACGAGCAGTACTTC

clone size: .
J gene: TRBJ1-2
V gene: TRBV5-1
D gene: TRBD1
CDR3 protein: CASSTGTDYGYTF
CDR3 DNA: TGCGCCAGCAGCACCGGGACAGACTATGGCTACACCTTC

clone size: few
J gene: TRBJ1-5
V gene: TRBV11-3
D gene: .
CDR3 protein: CASSLLYQPQHF
CDR3 DNA: TGTGCCAGCAGCTTACTGTATCAGCCCCAGCATTTT

clone size: .
J gene: TRBJ2-2
V gene: TRBV2
D gene: TRBD1
CDR3 protein: CASSAEGQGGTGELFF
CDR3 DNA: TGTGCCAGCAGCGCAGAGGGACAGGGAGGCACCGGGGAGCTGTTTTTT

clone size: .
J gene: TRBJ2-5
V gene: TRBV5-4
D gene: .
CDR3 protein: CASSPGVEETQYF
CDR3 DNA: TGTGCCAGCAGCCCGGGAGTCGAAGAGACCCAGTACTTC

clone size: .
J gene: TRBJ1-2
V gene: TRBV9
D gene: .
CDR3 protein: CASSAPRDQGHYGYTF
CDR3 DNA: TGTGCCAGCAGCGCCCCACGAGATCAGGGGCACTATGGCTACACCTTC

clone size: .
J gene: TRBJ2-7
V gene: TRBV7-6
D gene: TRBD1
CDR3 protein: CASSLSDREGYEQYF
CDR3 DNA: TGTGCCAGCAGCCTGTCTGACAGGGAAGGCTACGAGCAGTACTTC

clone size: .
J gene: TRBJ2-5
V gene: TRBV4-1
D gene: TRBD2
CDR3 protein: CASSHPSLAGAWETQYF
CDR3 DNA: TGCGCCAGCAGCCATCCCTCACTAGCGGGGGCCTGGGAGACCCAGTACTTC

clone size: .
J gene: TRBJ1-3
V gene: TRBV2
D gene: .
CDR3 protein: CASTLVGDTIYF
CDR3 DNA: TGTGCCAGCACCCTCGTTGGAGACACCATATATTTT

clone size: once
J gene: TRBJ2-5
V gene: TRBV2
D gene: .
CDR3 protein: CASQKPRLDDRKTQYF
CDR3 DNA: TGTGCCAGCCAAAAACCCAGGCTCGACGACAGAAAGACCCAGTACTTC

clone size: .
J gene: TRBJ1-1
V gene: TRBV3-1/TRBV3-2
D gene: .
CDR3 protein: CASSQYREPNTEAFF
CDR3 DNA: TGTGCCAGCAGCCAATACAGGGAACCGAACACTGAAGCTTTCTTT

clone size: .
J gene: TRBJ1-2
V gene: TRBV2
D gene: .
CDR3 protein: CASSITSAGNYGYTF
CDR3 DNA: TGTGCCAGCAGCATAACGTCGGCAGGGAACTATGGCTACACCTTC

clone size: .
J gene: TRBJ2-5
V gene: TRBV9
D gene: TRBD2
CDR3 protein: CASSPLGGSGGEGETQYF
CDR3 DNA: TGTGCCAGCAGCCCCCTGGGGGGTAGCGGGGGGGAAGGAGAGACCCAGTACTTC

clone size: .
J gene: TRBJ1-1
V gene: TRBV5-8
D gene: TRBD1
CDR3 protein: CASSFLTGTEAFF
CDR3 DNA: TGTGCCAGCAGCTTTTTGACAGGGACTGAAGCTTTCTTT

clone size: .
J gene: TRBJ2-2
V gene: TRBV2
D gene: TRBD1
CDR3 protein: CASTPTGTANTGELFF
CDR3 DNA: TGTGCCAGCACCCCAACCGGGACAGCTAACACCGGGGAGCTGTTTTTT

clone size: .
J gene: TRBJ2-7
V gene: TRBV5-4
D gene: .
CDR3 protein: CASSRGEGTYEQYF
CDR3 DNA: TGTGCCAGCAGCAGGGGGGAGGGGACCTACGAGCAGTACTTC

clone size: few
J gene: TRBJ1-2
V gene: TRBV4-1
D gene: .
CDR3 protein: CASSQDSTGNYGYTF
CDR3 DNA: TGCGCCAGCAGCCAAGATTCAACAGGAAACTATGGCTACACCTTC

clone size: .
J gene: TRBJ1-1
V gene: TRBV2
D gene: .
CDR3 protein: CASAGRAPWLNEAFF
CDR3 DNA: TGTGCCAGCGCCGGCAGGGCGCCCTGGTTGAATGAAGCTTTCTTT

clone size: .
J gene: TRBJ2-3
V gene: TRBV27
D gene: TRBD2
CDR3 protein: CASSVGGGRGDTQYF
CDR3 DNA: TGTGCCAGCAGTGTCGGCGGGGGGCGCGGGGATACGCAGTATTTT

clone size: .
J gene: TRBJ2-3
V gene: TRBV10-1
D gene: .
CDR3 protein: CASSEGLLGYTQYF
CDR3 DNA: TGCGCCAGCAGTGAGGGACTGCTCGGGTATACGCAGTATTTT

clone size: .
J gene: TRBJ1-2
V gene: TRBV7-7
D gene: .
CDR3 protein: CASSPDPSPTVSYGYTF
CDR3 DNA: TGTGCCAGCAGCCCCGATCCCTCCCCGACAGTTTCCTATGGCTACACCTTC

clone size: .
J gene: TRBJ1-6
V gene: TRBV7-2
D gene: .
CDR3 protein: CASSLRTDSPLHF
CDR3 DNA: TGTGCCAGCAGCTTACGGACAGATTCACCCCTCCACTTT

clone size: few
J gene: TRBJ1-5
V gene: TRBV2
D gene: TRBD1
CDR3 protein: CASSGPGTGGMDQPQHF
CDR3 DNA: TGTGCCAGCAGTGGTCCCGGGACAGGGGGAATGGATCAGCCCCAGCATTTT

clone size: .
J gene: TRBJ2-7
V gene: TRBV6-1
D gene: .
CDR3 protein: CASSDNIQASFYEQYF
CDR3 DNA: TGTGCCAGCAGTGATAATATCCAGGCCTCCTTCTACGAGCAGTACTTC

clone size: .
J gene: TRBJ2-6
V gene: TRBV3-1/TRBV3-2
D gene: .
CDR3 protein: CASSQEAYSGANVLTF
CDR3 DNA: TGTGCCAGCAGCCAAGAAGCCTACTCTGGGGCCAACGTCCTGACTTTC

clone size: few
J gene: TRBJ1-5
V gene: TRBV28
D gene: .
CDR3 protein: CASSLGEYPNQPQHF
CDR3 DNA: TGTGCCAGCAGTTTAGGAGAATATCCTAATCAGCCCCAGCATTTT

clone size: once
J gene: TRBJ2-7
V gene: TRBV3-1/TRBV3-2
D gene: TRBD2
CDR3 protein: CASSQLGGEQYF
CDR3 DNA: TGTGCCAGCAGCCAATTGGGAGGGGAGCAGTACTTC